These 17 T cell receptor beta chains were all obtained from the same sample, sequenced in a study of cytomegalovirus exposure and HLA in healthy donors. Both 60 Vbeta primers and 13 Jbeta primers went into the PCR. Repertoires were generated with immunoSEQ multiplex PCR, while TCRdb's copy carries only in-frame clones and drops some. The listing records 130,000 to 150,000 clones. The material sequenced was PBMCs. The receptors stem from a middle-aged man in good health and CMV-seronegative.

V gene TRBV6-6 combines with J gene TRBJ1-5; D is possibly TRBD1 (5 bases). Germline V gene lookup returns CDR1 MNHNY and CDR2 SVGAGI (reference sequence). This CDR3 spans 15 amino acids. Trimming removed 0 bases at V and 3 bases at J, with 9 bases between. DNA for the CDR3: TGTGCCAGCAGTTACTCCCCCAGGGACAATCAGCCCCAGCATTTT. Protein: CASSYSPRDNQPQHF.

The rearrangement joins TRBV2 to TRBJ1-6; D is undetermined. Germline values: CDR1 SNHLY, CDR2 FYNNEI. The CDR3 is made up of 14 amino acids. The V end was cut by 8 bases, the J end by 0 bases, with 8 bases between. As DNA, the CDR3 is TGTGCCAGCGAGGCGAGCTCCTATAATTCACCCCTCCACTTT. Its translation: CASEASSYNSPLHF. The variable domain in full, completed from reference TRBV2 and TRBJ1-6, reads EPEVTQTPSHQVTQMGQEVILRCVPISNHLYFYWYRQILGQKVEFLVSFYNNEISEKSEIFDDQFSVERPDGSNFTLKIRSTKLEDSAMYFCASEASSYNSPLHFGNGTRLTVT.

For this clone: Additional DNA sequences in this sample encode the identical CDR3. The chain couples TRBV29-1 to TRBJ1-6, with D possibly matching TRBD1 (5 bases). CDR3 length equals 13 residues. The V gene's germline CDR1 is SQVTM and CDR2 ANQGSEA. V was shortened by 5 bases and J by 9 bases, with 14 bases between the two germline ends. CDR3 sequence reads: CSVLTAPGSPLHF. In nucleotides, the CDR3 is TGCAGCGTTTTGACAGCGCCCGGTTCACCCCTCCACTTT.

V is TRBV7-9 and J is TRBJ1-2; the match to TRBD1 covers 7 bases. The trim removed 2 bases at V and 6 bases at J, leaving 3 bases unmatched. CDR3 size: 13 residues. In germline, CDR1 is SEHNR, CDR2 FQNEAQ (reference sequence). CDR3 loop: CASSLSDRDGYTF. In nucleotides, the CDR3 is TGTGCCAGCAGCTTATCAGACAGGGATGGCTACACCTTC.

The V call is TRBV5-1, the J call TRBJ2-7; possible D gene TRBD2, 6 bases. V gave up 5 bases and J gave up 5 bases, with 17 bases separating them. Germline-derived CDR1 and CDR2 are SGHRS and YFSETQ. This CDR3 has 14 amino acids. CDR3 in amino acids: CASRNLGGMDEQYF. For the CDR3, the DNA is TGCGCCAGCAGGAATCTCGGGGGTATGGACGAGCAGTACTTC.

CDR3 protein: CASSRQGVGNEKLFF. CDR3 DNA: TGTGCCAGCAGTAGACAGGGTGTTGGGAATGAAAAACTGTTTTTT. The genes are TRBV6-5 and TRBJ1-4, with 7 positions matching TRBD1. J was trimmed by 5 bases and V by 5 bases; bases with no gene match: 8. Germline V gene data show CDR1 as MNHEY and CDR2 as SVGAGI. The CDR3 is 15 amino acids.

The gene calls are TRBV9 and TRBJ2-2; TRBD2 matches 11 bases. The CDR3 spans 16 residues. After removal of 0 bases from V and 8 bases from J, the junction contained 6 bases not matched to a gene. Germline assignment: CDR1 SGDLS and CDR2 YYNGEE. The CDR3 is CASSVALAGGAGELFF. CDR3 DNA: TGTGCCAGCAGCGTAGCCCTAGCGGGGGGAGCGGGGGAGCTGTTTTTT.

The chain employs TRBV29-1 and TRBJ1-1; TRBD1 matches at 11 bases. V dropped 7 bases and J dropped 5; count of bases not matched to a gene: 3. This CDR3 is 12 amino acids long. Per the germline V gene, CDR1 is SQVTM and CDR2 is ANQGSEA. In nucleotides, the CDR3 is TGCAGCGGGGACAGGGGGGGGACTGAAGCTTTCTTT. Translation: CSGDRGGTEAFF.

V is TRBV11-2 and J is TRBJ2-7, with D possibly TRBD1 on 7 matching bases. Between the trimmed V and J ends, which lost 0 bases and 5 bases, there was a span of 14 bases. The length of the CDR3 is 15 residues. CDR1 SGHAT and CDR2 FQNNGV come from the germline V gene. The CDR3 here is CASSLEGRGAHEQYF. CDR3 sequence (DNA): TGTGCCAGCAGCTTAGAAGGCAGGGGGGCCCACGAGCAGTACTTC.

CDR3 in amino acids: CASSVGPTGHYNEQFF. DNA of the CDR3: TGTGCCAGCAGCGTAGGTCCGACAGGGCACTACAATGAGCAGTTCTTC. The chain carries TRBV9 and TRBJ2-1; TRBD1 aligns across 7 bases. Germline V CDR1 and CDR2: SGDLS, YYNGEE. The CDR3 totals 16 residues. V lost 0 bases, J lost 3 bases, and 6 bases stayed unmatched.

The J gene is TRBJ2-5, the V gene TRBV5-1, with TRBD2 as a possible D gene (7 bases). The germline gives CDR1 SGHRS, CDR2 YFSETQ. Trimming took 4 bases from V and 4 from J, leaving 14 bases between them. The CDR3 totals 14 residues. The DNA for the CDR3 is TGCGCCAGCAGCGATAGGGGGGGATTAGAGACCCAGTACTTC. Translating gives CASSDRGGLETQYF.

This sequence joins TRBV10-3 and TRBJ2-7; 8 bases align to TRBD1. With V trimmed by 5 bases and J by 3 bases, 9 bases remained unmatched. Per the germline V gene, CDR1 is ENHRY and CDR2 is SYGVKD. This CDR3 contains 15 residues. In DNA form, the CDR3 reads TGTGCCATCAGTAGAGGCCGAGACAGGGGCTACGAGCAGTACTTC. Translation gives CAISRGRDRGYEQYF.

The V and J genes are TRBV5-4 and TRBJ1-5; 9 nucleotides line up with TRBD1. The CDR3 sequence is 15 residues long. The trim removed 4 bases at V and 5 bases at J, leaving 7 bases unmatched. CDR1 SGHNT and CDR2 YYREEE come from the germline V gene (reference sequence). The DNA of the CDR3 is TGTGCCAGCAGCCAGGGACAGGGACGCGATCAGCCCCAGCATTTT. It codes for CASSQGQGRDQPQHF.

The rearrangement links TRBV5-1 to TRBJ1-5, with D unresolved. V was shortened by 0 bases and J by 0 bases, with 7 bases between the two germline ends. Germline V gene lookup returns CDR1 SGHRS and CDR2 YFSETQ. The CDR3 contains 15 residues. The CDR3 loop reads CASSLDPSSNQPQHF. DNA of the CDR3: TGCGCCAGCAGCTTGGATCCCAGTAGCAATCAGCCCCAGCATTTT.

The chain uses TRBV6-6 and TRBJ2-5; TRBD2 matches 12 bases. The ends lost 7 bases at V and 6 bases at J; junction bases unmatched: 6. CDR1 MNHNY and CDR2 SVGAGI come from the germline V gene (reference sequence). The CDR3 covers 14 residues. The CDR3 DNA is TGTGCCAGCACCCCTAGCGGGGGGGCCAAGACCCAGTACTTC. This translates into CASTPSGGAKTQYF.

This chain uses TRBV5-6 with TRBJ2-5, with D possibly TRBD1 on 6 matching bases. CDR1 and CDR2 from the germline V gene are SGHDT and YYEEEE. Trimming left V 4 bases short and J 4 bases short, with 17 bases between. There are 15 residues in the CDR3. CDR3 sequence: CASSPSGRGGETQYF. The DNA of the CDR3 is TGTGCCAGCAGCCCCTCGGGCAGGGGCGGAGAGACCCAGTACTTC.

The V gene is TRBV6-5, the J gene TRBJ2-1; TRBD2 agrees at 8 bases. J lost 5 bases, V lost 7 bases, and 7 bases had no gene match. There are 14 residues in the CDR3. Looked up from germline, CDR1 is MNHEY and CDR2 is SVGAGI. CDR3: CASKVLAEHNEQFF. The CDR3 DNA reads TGTGCCAGCAAGGTACTAGCGGAACACAATGAGCAGTTCTTC.